The entry below describes one T cell receptor (beta chain). The PCR had 60 Vbeta and 13 Jbeta primers. The method was immunoSEQ multiplex PCR; TCRdb's version includes in-frame clones alone and lacks a portion of them. Found here are 110,000 to 150,000 clones, 78% of them singletons; the top ten hold 2.5% to 3%. The sample originates from a study of cytomegalovirus exposure and HLA in healthy donors. This receptor was taken from a female donor in good health and CMV-seronegative. The material sequenced was PBMCs.

The CDR3 is CASSYDRENGYTF. The CDR3 region has the DNA TGTGCCAGCAGCTACGACAGGGAAAATGGCTACACCTTC. The chain employs TRBV28 and TRBJ1-2, with 7 bases that match TRBD1. The CDR3 loop spans 13 amino acids. Germline CDR1 and CDR2: MDHEN and SYDVKM. V was pared by 6 bases and J by 6 bases, with 7 bases of the junction left unmatched.